The 12 T cell receptor beta chains presented below share a single source sample, sequenced in a study of cytomegalovirus exposure and HLA in healthy donors. Primers: 60 Vbeta forward and 13 Jbeta reverse. The table came from immunoSEQ multiplex PCR; TCRdb's copy has only in-frame clones and leaves some out. The profile shows about 170,000 clones, around 84% of them singletons. The sample comprised PBMCs. The receptors were gathered from a boy aged 2 to 10 in good health and CMV-seronegative.

The genes are TRBV5-1 and TRBJ2-7; 7 bases agree with TRBD1. Germline assignment: CDR1 SGHRS and CDR2 YFSETQ. J was trimmed by 1 base and V by 2 bases; bases with no gene match: 15. The CDR3 length is 18 residues. The DNA of the CDR3 is TGCGCCAGCAGCTTTCCGACCCACCCGACAGGGAATTCCTACGAGCAGTACGTC. Protein product: CASSFPTHPTGNSYEQYV.

V is TRBV30 and J is TRBJ1-1; 9 bases agree with TRBD1. The V gene end was trimmed by 6 bases and the J gene end by 4 bases; junction bases not matched to a gene: 9. The CDR3 covers 14 residues. Looked up from germline, CDR1 is GTSNPN and CDR2 is SVGIG (reference sequence). The CDR3: CACWAGTGSTEAFF. As DNA, the CDR3 is TGTGCCTGCTGGGCCGGGACAGGGTCCACTGAAGCTTTCTTT. The full variable domain, completed using reference TRBV30 and TRBJ1-1, is SQTIHQWPATLVQPVGSPLSLECTVEGTSNPNLYWYRQAAGRGLQLLFYSVGIGQISSEVPQNLSASRPQDRQFILSSKKLLLSDSGFYLCACWAGTGSTEAFFGQGTRLTVV.

The rearrangement uses TRBV5-6 and TRBJ1-4; D is unclear. The germline CDR1 and CDR2 sequences are SGHDT and YYEEEE. V lost 0 bases and J 3 bases, leaving 15 bases between the germline ends. The CDR3 loop spans 17 amino acids. In DNA form, the CDR3 reads TGTGCCAGCAGCTTGGCGCCCGGACTGTCCGCTAATGAAAAACTGTTTTTT. Amino acids: CASSLAPGLSANEKLFF.

This chain connects TRBV2 to TRBJ1-4, with D possibly matching TRBD1 (5 bases). From germline, CDR1 is SNHLY and CDR2 FYNNEI. V lost 3 bases and J 6 bases, leaving 8 bases between the germline ends. The CDR3 contains 13 residues. The CDR3 region is CASSEGRDEKLFF. The CDR3 region has the DNA TGTGCCAGCAGTGAGGGCAGGGATGAAAAACTGTTTTTT. The complete variable domain, with remaining parts taken from reference TRBV2 and TRBJ1-4, reads EPEVTQTPSHQVTQMGQEVILRCVPISNHLYFYWYRQILGQKVEFLVSFYNNEISEKSEIFDDQFSVERPDGSNFTLKIRSTKLEDSAMYFCASSEGRDEKLFFGSGTQLSVL.

J is TRBJ2-7 and V is TRBV18; D gene unclear. Trimming stripped 6 bases from V and 4 bases from J, with 22 bases between. Germline V gene sequence: CDR1 KGHSH, CDR2 LQKENI. This CDR3 has 16 residues. The CDR3 protein is CASSFYKQKAAYEQYF. Here the CDR3 DNA reads TGTGCCAGCTCTTTTTACAAGCAGAAGGCGGCATACGAGCAGTACTTC.

Notes on this clone: An end of the junction differs from the germline gene, which may be a read error. The chain joins TRBV5-1 to TRBJ1-5; a possible D gene is TRBD1 (6 bases). CDR3 length: 14 amino acids. CDR1 and CDR2 from the germline V gene are SGHRS and YFSETQ. As DNA, the CDR3 is TGTGCCAGCAGCTTGGGGGCAGGCCGTCAGCCCCAGCATTTT. Translated: CASSLGAGRQPQHF.

The V and J genes are TRBV20-1 and TRBJ2-3; D ambiguous. This CDR3 has 11 residues. The germline gives CDR1 DFQATT, CDR2 SNEGSKA (reference sequence). Trimming stripped 5 bases from V and 5 bases from J, with 8 bases between. CDR3 loop: CSAASGDTQYF. The CDR3 DNA sequence: TGCAGTGCTGCCTCAGGAGATACGCAGTATTTT.

V and J are TRBV7-9 and TRBJ2-5, with 7 bases lining up with TRBD1. The V gene's germline CDR1 is SEHNR and CDR2 FQNEAQ (reference sequence). V lost 4 bases to trimming and J lost 2 bases; unmatched junction nucleotides: 4. The CDR3 consists of 14 residues. Here the CDR3 DNA reads TGTGCCAGCAGCTCTTTGGGACAGCAAGAGACCCAGTACTTC. The encoded protein is CASSSLGQQETQYF.

This clone was seen a handful of times. V usage is TRBV28 and J usage is TRBJ1-5, with D unresolved. The CDR3 has 14 residues. V shed 5 bases and J shed 6 bases, with 14 bases lying between them. Per the germline V gene, CDR1 is MDHEN and CDR2 is SYDVKM. The CDR3: CASSGSGPVQPQHF. The CDR3, as DNA: TGTGCCAGCAGTGGCTCTGGGCCCGTTCAGCCCCAGCATTTT.

In this sample, this clone turned up once. CDR3 region: CASSSGTGGNEQFF. Written as DNA, the CDR3 is TGCGCCAGCAGCTCCGGGACAGGGGGCAATGAGCAGTTCTTC. J is TRBJ2-1 and V is TRBV4-1, with TRBD1 matching over 11 bases. The CDR3 has 14 amino acids. V shed 5 bases and J 6 bases; nucleotides not matched to a gene: 3. Per the germline V gene, CDR1 is MGHRA and CDR2 is YSYEKL.

The V gene is TRBV6-5, the J gene TRBJ2-2; weak D call: TRBD2 (5 bases). Trimming stripped 2 bases from V and 6 bases from J, with 10 bases between. This CDR3 contains 14 residues. Germline CDR1 MNHEY, CDR2 SVGAGI. Here the CDR3 DNA reads TGTGCCAGCAGTTACGAACCGGGGTCCGGGGAGCTGTTTTTT. Translation: CASSYEPGSGELFF.

The rearrangement links TRBV5-4 to TRBJ1-4; possible D gene TRBD1, 5 bases. V was trimmed by 3 bases and J by 5 bases, leaving 8 bases between them. The CDR3 has 13 amino acids. Germline V CDR1 and CDR2: SGHNT, YYREEE (reference sequence). In DNA form, the CDR3 reads TGTGCCAGCAGCTGGGGGGAGAATGAAAAACTGTTTTTT. This encodes CASSWGENEKLFF.